The present T cell receptor (beta chain) was sequenced within a study of T cells in Graves' hyperthyroidism and ophthalmopathy. CDR1 is DFQATT, CDR2 SNEGSKA, per germline (reference sequence). V lost 6 bases, J lost 12 bases, and 17 bases lay in between. This CDR3 has 11 amino acids. In regard to this clonotype: Its target is not known. This may be a read error, as it is one base from a much larger clone.

Study observations and caveats: Among thyroid clonotypes expanded above 0.001, most also appeared in blood.

The diagnostic basis comprised clinical symptoms, serum thyroxine and TRAb, thyroid ultrasound and orbital computed tomography. Amplified TCR beta CDR3 regions came from RNA transcripts. The HTBI primer set was used in a first-round RT-PCR of the TCR CDR3. TCRdb used MiXCR to reprocess the multiplex PCR reads, holding one entry per CDR3 protein. The sample contains 500,000 to 650,000 distinct CDR3 sequences, roughly 45% of which appear only once. Material: peripheral blood or thyroid tissue (not recorded which). This sequence was found in an adult woman with Graves' disease, either hyperthyroidism or ophthalmopathy (not recorded which). The V call is TRBV20-1, the J call TRBJ1-1; D unresolved. CDR3 residues: CSAEDPPGTFF. The CDR3 DNA follows: TGCAGTGCAGAAGACCCACCCGGCACTTTCTTT.